The 2 T cell receptor beta chains below all came from one sample that was sequenced in a study of shared clonotypes between healthy human individuals. Measured with immunoSEQ multiplex PCR; TCRdb has only the in-frame clones, and not every one. The repertoire holds roughly 2,300,000 clones, with 92% as singletons. Sequenced: naive CD4+ T cells from PBMCs. Specified subset: CD45RA+ positively selected. The receptor set was obtained from a man aged 18-30 years in good health. Some clones in this sample may be carry-over from other donors' samples.

The chain combines TRBV6-5 with TRBJ1-5; 7 positions match TRBD1. Per germline, CDR1 MNHEY and CDR2 SVGAGI. CDR3 size: 15 residues. The J segment lost 1 base and the V segment lost 6 bases, leaving 6 bases of the junction unmatched. This CDR3 is CASSAYRGSNQPQHF. DNA of the CDR3: TGTGCCAGCAGCGCCTACAGGGGCAGCAATCAGCCCCAGCATTTT.

This chain links TRBV6-5 with TRBJ2-1, with D perhaps given as TRBD1 or TRBD2 (5 bases each). Trimming took off 2 bases at V and 8 bases at J, with 19 bases between the two ends. The CDR3 extends over 16 amino acids. Per the germline V gene, CDR1 is MNHEY and CDR2 is SVGAGI. CDR3 loop: CASSYTTGTRRHEQFF. The CDR3 nucleotides are TGTGCCAGCAGTTACACTACCGGGACCCGGCGGCATGAGCAGTTCTTC.